What follows is one T cell receptor beta chain and its context. Trimming pared 6 bases from V and 7 bases from J, leaving 21 bases between. The CDR3 extends over 15 amino acids. Germline values: CDR1 MDHEN, CDR2 SYDVKM. The repertoire was sequenced with immunoSEQ multiplex PCR; TCRdb's copy has only in-frame clones and lacks some. The sample carries around 700,000 clones, about 78% recorded once. These data belong to a study of shared clonotypes between healthy human individuals. The receptor was isolated from a woman aged 25 to 39 in good health. The specimen was memory CD4+ T cells sorted from blood. Subset indicated: CD45RA-negative fraction. The V gene is TRBV28, the J gene TRBJ1-2; tentatively, D is TRBD1 (5 bases). This CDR3 reads CASRISGDRVRGYTF. The CDR3 DNA follows: TGTGCCAGCAGAATTTCGGGGGATCGGGTGCGTGGCTACACCTTC.